These 16 T cell receptor beta chains originate from one sample sequenced in a study of blood T cell repertoires in COVID-19. Measured with immunoSEQ multiplex PCR; TCRdb has only the in-frame clones, and not every one. The sample shows around 87,000 clones, under 90% of them seen only once. Sample: peripheral blood. The source of these receptors is a human donor with active COVID-19. The donor label of this sample is uncertain.

This rearrangement joins TRBV28 to TRBJ1-1; possibly TRBD1 for D (5 bases). Germline CDR1 MDHEN, CDR2 SYDVKM. The V end was cut by 5 bases, the J end by 3 bases, with 13 bases between. This CDR3 has 14 amino acids. The CDR3 is CASSPVDRDTEAFF. As DNA, the CDR3 is TGTGCCAGCAGTCCGGTAGACAGAGACACTGAAGCTTTCTTT.

The J gene is TRBJ2-7, the V gene TRBV28; D perhaps matches TRBD1 (6 bases). Germline values: CDR1 MDHEN, CDR2 SYDVKM. CDR3 length: 15 amino acids. Trimming cost V 3 bases and J 2 bases, with 14 bases left between them. CDR3 region: CASSFVRGVPYEQYF. The DNA of the CDR3 is TGTGCCAGCAGTTTCGTCAGGGGCGTCCCCTACGAGCAGTACTTC.

The rearrangement uses TRBV10-3 and TRBJ2-1; 10 nucleotides match TRBD2. Germline CDR1 reads ENHRY; CDR2 reads SYGVKD. The V segment lost 7 bases and the J segment 8 bases; nucleotides outside the gene matches: 5. The CDR3 consists of 13 residues. The CDR3 protein is CAIKASGGDEQFF. Here the CDR3 DNA reads TGTGCCATCAAGGCTAGCGGGGGCGATGAGCAGTTCTTC.

The rearrangement links TRBV27 to TRBJ1-2; unclear D gene. V dropped 4 bases and J dropped 3 bases, with 15 bases sitting between them. The V gene's germline CDR1 is MNHEY and CDR2 SMNVEV (reference sequence). The CDR3 runs to 15 residues. The CDR3 reads CASSSIGRADYGYTF. The CDR3 region has the DNA TGTGCCAGCAGTTCCATAGGGAGGGCGGACTATGGCTACACCTTC.

This chain connects TRBV6-2 or TRBV6-3 to TRBJ2-1; D possibly corresponds to TRBD1 (6 bases). Between the trimmed V and J ends, which lost 5 bases and 11 bases, there was a span of 13 bases. CDR1 is MNHEY, CDR2 SVGEGT, per germline. The CDR3 is made up of 12 amino acids. CDR3 in DNA: TGTGCCAGCAGTCCCCAGGGGACCCAGCAGTTCTTC. Residues: CASSPQGTQQFF.

J is TRBJ2-7 and V is TRBV5-1; maybe TRBD2 (6 bases). The CDR3 contains 14 residues. CDR1 is SGHRS and CDR2 is YFSETQ in the germline V gene. Trimming removed 4 bases from V and 4 bases from J, with 15 bases in between. The DNA for the CDR3 is TGCGCCAGCAGCCCCGGGGGTGAGATTTACGAGCAGTACTTC. This gives the protein CASSPGGEIYEQYF. Combining the CDR3 with reference TRBV5-1 and TRBJ2-7 gives the whole variable domain KAGVTQTPRYLIKTRGQQVTLSCSPISGHRSVSWYQQTPGQGLQFLFEYFSETQRNKGNFPGRFSGRQFSNSRSEMNVSTLELGDSALYLCASSPGGEIYEQYFGPGTRLTVT.

The chain employs TRBV3-1 (or the pseudogene TRBV3-2) and TRBJ2-5; a possible D gene is TRBD2 (5 bases). Germline values: CDR1 LGHDT, CDR2 YNNKEL (reference sequence). The CDR3 consists of 14 residues. The V end lost 9 bases, the J end lost 2 bases, and 16 bases lay between the germline ends. DNA for the CDR3: TGTGCCAGAAACAGCGGAGTAGAGCAAGAGACCCAGTACTTC. It codes for CARNSGVEQETQYF.

The chain combines TRBV7-2 with TRBJ1-1, with unresolved D. The CDR3 covers 15 residues. V lost 5 bases, J lost 4 bases, and 17 bases lay in between. Germline assignment: CDR1 SGHTA and CDR2 FQGNSA. The CDR3: CASSPLAGVGTEAFF. In DNA, the CDR3 is TGTGCCAGCAGCCCCCTCGCCGGGGTGGGCACTGAAGCTTTCTTT.

The chain is built from TRBV30 and TRBJ1-3, with 7 nucleotides matching TRBD1. CDR1 is GTSNPN and CDR2 is SVGIG in the germline V gene (reference sequence). After removal of 5 bases from V and 4 bases from J, the junction contained 8 bases not matched to a gene. The CDR3 runs 14 residues. CDR3 residues: CAWAKTGSGNTIYF. The CDR3 nucleotides are TGTGCCTGGGCAAAGACAGGGTCGGGAAACACCATATATTTT.

The V gene is TRBV7-9, the J gene TRBJ2-2; no clear D. Trimming left V 5 bases short and J 0 bases short, with 7 bases between. There are 14 residues in the CDR3. In germline, CDR1 is SEHNR, CDR2 FQNEAQ (reference sequence). CDR3 nucleotides: TGTGCCAGCAGCCCCTCTCCGAACACCGGGGAGCTGTTTTTT. As protein: CASSPSPNTGELFF.

On this clone: The sample holds other DNA sequences that translate to the same CDR3. The chain has TRBV7-3 and TRBJ2-3; TRBD2 agrees at 7 bases. Trimming cost V 1 base and J 2 bases; bases outside gene matches: 3. Germline V lookup: CDR1 SGHTA, CDR2 FQGTGA. The CDR3 loop spans 15 amino acids. The CDR3 DNA sequence: TGTGCCAGCAGCTTAATCGGGGGGTCCACAGATACGCAGTATTTT. Translating gives CASSLIGGSTDTQYF.

The V gene is TRBV5-6, the J gene TRBJ2-5; TRBD1 agrees at 9 bases. Germline CDR1 and CDR2: SGHDT and YYEEEE. This CDR3 is 15 amino acids long. V was pared by 4 bases and J by 3 bases, with 7 bases of the junction left unmatched. This chain's CDR3 is CASSEPGQGKETQYF. The CDR3 DNA follows: TGTGCCAGCAGCGAACCGGGACAGGGTAAAGAGACCCAGTACTTC.

The chain links TRBV9 to TRBJ1-2, with D perhaps matching TRBD1 (5 bases). Germline V lookup: CDR1 SGDLS, CDR2 YYNGEE. CDR3 length: 16 residues. The germline V and J ends were trimmed by 3 bases and 3 bases, with 18 bases remaining between them. CDR3 amino acids: CASSGGGDQRDYGYTF. CDR3 bases: TGTGCCAGCAGCGGTGGGGGGGACCAACGGGACTATGGCTACACCTTC.

The chain couples TRBV28 to TRBJ2-5; TRBD2 matches 7 bases. The ends lost 6 bases at V and 5 bases at J; junction bases unmatched: 12. This CDR3 comprises 15 residues. CDR1 and CDR2 from the germline V gene are MDHEN and SYDVKM. CDR3 loop: CASSPSGVSRETQYF. The CDR3 region has the DNA TGTGCCAGCAGCCCCAGCGGGGTGTCAAGGGAGACCCAGTACTTC.

This chain's CDR3 is CASSLRSLGGGEQYF. CDR3 nucleotide sequence: TGCGCCAGCAGCTTGAGGTCCCTGGGCGGAGGCGAGCAGTACTTC. The rearrangement uses TRBV5-1 and TRBJ2-7, with D perhaps TRBD2 (5 bases). This CDR3 comprises 15 residues. V lost 1 base and J lost 6, with 17 bases in between. CDR1 and CDR2 (germline): SGHRS, YFSETQ.

The chain is built from TRBV9 and TRBJ2-2; D remains ambiguous. The CDR3 length is 14 residues. The ends were cut back, 3 bases at V and 0 bases at J, with 6 bases in the middle. Germline V gene sequence: CDR1 SGDLS, CDR2 YYNGEE. CDR3 nucleotides: TGTGCCAGCAGCGAACTGACGAACACCGGGGAGCTGTTTTTT. Translating it yields CASSELTNTGELFF. The full variable domain, with the rest looked up from reference TRBV9 and TRBJ2-2, is DSGVTQTPKHLITATGQRVTLRCSPRSGDLSVYWYQQSLDQGLQFLIQYYNGEERAKGNILERFSAQQFPDLHSELNLSSLELGDSALYFCASSELTNTGELFFGEGSRLTVL.